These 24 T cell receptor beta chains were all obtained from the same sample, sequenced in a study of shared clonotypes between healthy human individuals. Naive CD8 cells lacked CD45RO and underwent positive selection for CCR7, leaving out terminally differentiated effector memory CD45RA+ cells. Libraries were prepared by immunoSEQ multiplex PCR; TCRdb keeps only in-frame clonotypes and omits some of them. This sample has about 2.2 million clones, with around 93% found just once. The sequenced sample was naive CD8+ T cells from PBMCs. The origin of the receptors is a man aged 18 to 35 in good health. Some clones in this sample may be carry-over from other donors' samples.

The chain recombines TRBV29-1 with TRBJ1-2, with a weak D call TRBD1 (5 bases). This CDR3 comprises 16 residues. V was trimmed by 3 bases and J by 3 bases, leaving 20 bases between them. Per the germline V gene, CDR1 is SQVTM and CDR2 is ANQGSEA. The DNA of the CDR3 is TGCAGCGTTGATGGGGGGGTAGGCCTTAGGGACTATGGCTACACCTTC. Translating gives CSVDGGVGLRDYGYTF.

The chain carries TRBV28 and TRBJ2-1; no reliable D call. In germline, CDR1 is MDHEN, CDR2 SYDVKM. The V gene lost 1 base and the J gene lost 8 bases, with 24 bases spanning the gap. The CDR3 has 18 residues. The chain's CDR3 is CASSLYGQVGRLIDEQFF. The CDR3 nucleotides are TGTGCCAGCAGTTTATACGGCCAGGTGGGCAGGCTGATAGATGAGCAGTTCTTC.

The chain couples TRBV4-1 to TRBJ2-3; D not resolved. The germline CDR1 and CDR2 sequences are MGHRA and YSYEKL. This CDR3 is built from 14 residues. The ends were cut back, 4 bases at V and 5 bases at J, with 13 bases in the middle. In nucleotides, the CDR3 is TGCGCCAGCAGCCGCACATCTAGTGAAGATACGCAGTATTTT. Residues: CASSRTSSEDTQYF.

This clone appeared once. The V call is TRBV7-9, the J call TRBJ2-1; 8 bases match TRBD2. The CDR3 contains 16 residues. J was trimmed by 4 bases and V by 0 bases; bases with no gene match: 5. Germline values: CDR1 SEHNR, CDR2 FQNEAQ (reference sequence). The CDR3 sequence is CASSLAPGRVYNEQFF. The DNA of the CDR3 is TGTGCCAGCAGCTTAGCCCCCGGGAGGGTGTACAATGAGCAGTTCTTC.

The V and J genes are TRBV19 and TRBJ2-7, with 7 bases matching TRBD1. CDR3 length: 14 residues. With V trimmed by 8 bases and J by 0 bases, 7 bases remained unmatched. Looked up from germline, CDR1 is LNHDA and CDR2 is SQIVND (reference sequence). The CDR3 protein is CASSDRPSSYEQYF. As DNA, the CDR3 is TGTGCCAGTTCGGACAGGCCGAGCTCCTACGAGCAGTACTTC.

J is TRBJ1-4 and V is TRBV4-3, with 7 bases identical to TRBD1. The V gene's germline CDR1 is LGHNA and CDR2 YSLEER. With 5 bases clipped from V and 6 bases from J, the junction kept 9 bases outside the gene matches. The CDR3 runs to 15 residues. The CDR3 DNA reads TGCGCCAGCAGCACCCGACAGGGCGGCGATGAAAAACTGTTTTTT. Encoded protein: CASSTRQGGDEKLFF.

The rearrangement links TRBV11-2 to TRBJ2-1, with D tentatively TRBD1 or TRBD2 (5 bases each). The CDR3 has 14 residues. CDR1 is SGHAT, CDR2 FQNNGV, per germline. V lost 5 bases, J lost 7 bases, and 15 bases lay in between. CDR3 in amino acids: CASSPRDPLNEQFF. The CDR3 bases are TGTGCCAGCAGCCCTCGGGACCCGCTGAATGAGCAGTTCTTC.

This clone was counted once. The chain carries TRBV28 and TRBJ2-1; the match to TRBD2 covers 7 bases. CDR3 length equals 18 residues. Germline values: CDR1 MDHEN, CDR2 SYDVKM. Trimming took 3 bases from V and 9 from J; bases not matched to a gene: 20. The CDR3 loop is CASSLSIRGREGPSEQFF. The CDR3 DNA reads TGTGCCAGCAGTTTGTCTATTCGGGGGAGGGAGGGCCCTAGTGAGCAGTTCTTC.

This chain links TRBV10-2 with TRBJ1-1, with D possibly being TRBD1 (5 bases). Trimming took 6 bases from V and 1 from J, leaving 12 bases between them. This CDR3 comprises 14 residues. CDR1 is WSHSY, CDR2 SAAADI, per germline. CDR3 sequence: CASSALTENTEAFF. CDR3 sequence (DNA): TGCGCCAGCAGCGCTCTGACAGAGAACACTGAAGCTTTCTTT.

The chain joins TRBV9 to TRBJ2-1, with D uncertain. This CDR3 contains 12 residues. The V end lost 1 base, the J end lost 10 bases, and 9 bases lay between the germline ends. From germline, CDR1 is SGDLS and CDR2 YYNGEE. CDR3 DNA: TGTGCCAGCAGCGTACCCCCCGGGGAGCAGTTCTTC. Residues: CASSVPPGEQFF. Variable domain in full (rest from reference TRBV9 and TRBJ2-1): DSGVTQTPKHLITATGQRVTLRCSPRSGDLSVYWYQQSLDQGLQFLIQYYNGEERAKGNILERFSAQQFPDLHSELNLSSLELGDSALYFCASSVPPGEQFFGPGTRLTVL.

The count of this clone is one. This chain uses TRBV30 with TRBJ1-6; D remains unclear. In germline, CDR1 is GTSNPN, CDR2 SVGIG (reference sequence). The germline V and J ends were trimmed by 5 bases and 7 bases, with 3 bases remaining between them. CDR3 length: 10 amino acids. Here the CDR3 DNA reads TGTGCCTGGGGGAATTCACCCCTCCACTTT. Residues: CAWGNSPLHF.

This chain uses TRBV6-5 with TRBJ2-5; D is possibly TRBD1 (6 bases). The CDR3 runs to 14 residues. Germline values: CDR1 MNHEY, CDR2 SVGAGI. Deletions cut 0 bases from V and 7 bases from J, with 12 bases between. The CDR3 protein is CASSYSLQGGTQYF. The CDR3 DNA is TGTGCCAGCAGTTACTCGCTACAGGGTGGGACCCAGTACTTC.

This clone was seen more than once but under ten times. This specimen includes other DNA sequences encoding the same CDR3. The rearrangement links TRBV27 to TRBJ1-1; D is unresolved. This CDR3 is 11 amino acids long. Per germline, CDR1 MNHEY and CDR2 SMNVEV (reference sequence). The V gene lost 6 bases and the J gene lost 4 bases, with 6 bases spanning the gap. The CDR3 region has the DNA TGTGCCAGCAGATGGGGCACTGAAGCTTTCTTT. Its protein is CASRWGTEAFF.

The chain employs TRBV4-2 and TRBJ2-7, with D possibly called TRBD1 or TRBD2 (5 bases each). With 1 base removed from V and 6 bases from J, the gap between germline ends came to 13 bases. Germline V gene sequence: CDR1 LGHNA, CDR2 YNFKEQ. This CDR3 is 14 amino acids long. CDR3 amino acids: CASSQVGLAVEQYF. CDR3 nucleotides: TGTGCCAGCAGCCAAGTGGGGCTAGCCGTCGAGCAGTACTTC.

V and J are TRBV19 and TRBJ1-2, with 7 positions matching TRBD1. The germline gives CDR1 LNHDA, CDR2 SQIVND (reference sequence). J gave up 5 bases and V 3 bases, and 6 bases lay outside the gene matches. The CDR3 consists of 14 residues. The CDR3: CASSIGDSRYGYTF. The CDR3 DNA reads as TGTGCCAGTAGTATTGGGGACAGTAGGTATGGCTACACCTTC.

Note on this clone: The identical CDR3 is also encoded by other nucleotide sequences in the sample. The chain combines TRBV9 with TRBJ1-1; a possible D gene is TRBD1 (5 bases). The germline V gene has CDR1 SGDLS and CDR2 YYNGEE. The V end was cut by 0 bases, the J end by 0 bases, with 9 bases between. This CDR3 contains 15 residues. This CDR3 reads CASSVAGGMNTEAFF. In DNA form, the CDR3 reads TGTGCCAGCAGCGTAGCTGGGGGTATGAACACTGAAGCTTTCTTT.

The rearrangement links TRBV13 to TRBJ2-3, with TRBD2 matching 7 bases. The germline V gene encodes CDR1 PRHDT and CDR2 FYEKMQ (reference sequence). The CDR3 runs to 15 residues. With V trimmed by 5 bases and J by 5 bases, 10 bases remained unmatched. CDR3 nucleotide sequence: TGTGCCAGCAGCGCCAGCCAGCGGGGAAGAGATACGCAGTATTTT. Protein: CASSASQRGRDTQYF.

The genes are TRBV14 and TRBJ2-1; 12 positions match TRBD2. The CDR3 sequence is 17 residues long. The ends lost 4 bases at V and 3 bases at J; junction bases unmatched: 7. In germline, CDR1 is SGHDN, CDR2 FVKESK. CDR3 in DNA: TGTGCCAGCAGCCCCCTTCCTAGCGGGAGGGGCTACAATGAGCAGTTCTTC. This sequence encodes CASSPLPSGRGYNEQFF.

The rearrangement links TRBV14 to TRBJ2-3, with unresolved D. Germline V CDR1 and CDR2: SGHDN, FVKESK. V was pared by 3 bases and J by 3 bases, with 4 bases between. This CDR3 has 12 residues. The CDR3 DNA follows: TGTGCCAGCAGCCATATTACAGATACGCAGTATTTT. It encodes CASSHITDTQYF. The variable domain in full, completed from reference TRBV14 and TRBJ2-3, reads EAGVTQFPSHSVIEKGQTVTLRCDPISGHDNLYWYRRVMGKEIKFLLHFVKESKQDESGMPNNRFLAERTGGTYSTLKVQPAELEDSGVYFCASSHITDTQYFGPGTRLTVL.

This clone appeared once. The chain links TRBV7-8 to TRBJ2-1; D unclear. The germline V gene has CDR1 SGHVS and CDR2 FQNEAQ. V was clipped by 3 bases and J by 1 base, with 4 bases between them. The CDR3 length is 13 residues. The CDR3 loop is CASSLNSYNEQFF. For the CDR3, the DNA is TGTGCCAGCAGCTTGAATTCCTACAATGAGCAGTTCTTC. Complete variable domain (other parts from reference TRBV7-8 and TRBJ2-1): GAGVSQSPRYKVAKRGQDVALRCDPISGHVSLFWYQQALGQGPEFLTYFQNEAQLDKSGLPSDRFFAERPEGSVSTLKIQRTQQEDSAVYLCASSLNSYNEQFFGPGTRLTVL.

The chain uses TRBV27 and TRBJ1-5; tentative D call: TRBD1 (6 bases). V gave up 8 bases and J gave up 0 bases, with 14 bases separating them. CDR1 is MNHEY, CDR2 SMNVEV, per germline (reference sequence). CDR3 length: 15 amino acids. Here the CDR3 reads CASAVGGLSNQPQHF. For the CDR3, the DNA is TGTGCCAGCGCGGTGGGGGGGCTTAGCAATCAGCCCCAGCATTTT.

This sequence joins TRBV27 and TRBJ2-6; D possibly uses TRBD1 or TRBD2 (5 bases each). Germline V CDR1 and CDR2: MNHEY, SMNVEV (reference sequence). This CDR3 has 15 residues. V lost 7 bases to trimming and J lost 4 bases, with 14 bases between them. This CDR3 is CASTRGASGANVLTF. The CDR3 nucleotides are TGTGCCAGCACACGAGGGGCGTCGGGGGCCAACGTCCTGACTTTC.

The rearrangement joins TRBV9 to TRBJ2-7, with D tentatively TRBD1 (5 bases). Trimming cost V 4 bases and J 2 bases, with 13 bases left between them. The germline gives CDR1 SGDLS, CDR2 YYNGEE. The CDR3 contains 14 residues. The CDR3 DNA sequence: TGTGCCAGCAGCCCCGAGACAGCAGCCTACGAGCAGTACTTC. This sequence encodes CASSPETAAYEQYF.

CDR3 sequence (DNA): TGTGCCAGCAGCCCTCTTAGCGGGAGGTCGACAGATACGCAGTATTTT. Translation gives CASSPLSGRSTDTQYF. The chain employs TRBV7-9 and TRBJ2-3, with 10 bases lining up with TRBD2. V lost 5 bases, J lost 3 bases, and 8 bases stayed unmatched. The CDR3 covers 16 residues. Germline assignment: CDR1 SEHNR and CDR2 FQNEAQ (reference sequence).